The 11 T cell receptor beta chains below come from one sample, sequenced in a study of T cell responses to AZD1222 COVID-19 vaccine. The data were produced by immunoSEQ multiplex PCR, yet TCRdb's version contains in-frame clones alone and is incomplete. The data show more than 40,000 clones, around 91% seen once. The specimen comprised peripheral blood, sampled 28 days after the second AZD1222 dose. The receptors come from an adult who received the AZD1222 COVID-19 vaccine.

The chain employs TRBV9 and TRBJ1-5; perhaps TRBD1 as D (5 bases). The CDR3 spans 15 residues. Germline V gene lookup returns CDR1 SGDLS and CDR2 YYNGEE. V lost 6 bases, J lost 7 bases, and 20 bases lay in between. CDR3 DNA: TGTGCCAGCATCCCTCCGGGGGGATGGGGACAGCCCCAGCATTTT. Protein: CASIPPGGWGQPQHF.

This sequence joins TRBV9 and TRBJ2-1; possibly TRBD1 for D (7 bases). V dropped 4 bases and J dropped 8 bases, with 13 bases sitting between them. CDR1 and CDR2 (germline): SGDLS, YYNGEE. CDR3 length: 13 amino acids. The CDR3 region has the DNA TGTGCCAGCAGCTCCGGCAGGGGGGATGAGCAGTTCTTC. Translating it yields CASSSGRGDEQFF.

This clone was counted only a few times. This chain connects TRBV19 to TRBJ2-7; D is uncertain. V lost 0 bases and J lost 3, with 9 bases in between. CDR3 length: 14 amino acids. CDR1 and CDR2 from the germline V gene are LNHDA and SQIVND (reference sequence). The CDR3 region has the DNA TGTGCCAGTAGTATAGATCCGAGGAGCTACGAGCAGTACTTC. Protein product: CASSIDPRSYEQYF.

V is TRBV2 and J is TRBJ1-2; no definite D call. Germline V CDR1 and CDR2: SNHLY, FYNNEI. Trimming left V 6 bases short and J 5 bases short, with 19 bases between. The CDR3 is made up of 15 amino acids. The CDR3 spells CASRTLRYPPYGYTF. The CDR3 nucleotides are TGTGCCAGCAGGACCCTTCGGTATCCACCGTATGGCTACACCTTC.

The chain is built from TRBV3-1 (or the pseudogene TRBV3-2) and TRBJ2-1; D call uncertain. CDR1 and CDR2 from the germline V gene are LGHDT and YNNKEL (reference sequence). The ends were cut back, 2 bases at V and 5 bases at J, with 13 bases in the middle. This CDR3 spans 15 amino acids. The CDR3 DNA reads TGTGCCAGCAGCCAATCGGATGAACCCAACAATGAGCAGTTCTTC. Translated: CASSQSDEPNNEQFF.

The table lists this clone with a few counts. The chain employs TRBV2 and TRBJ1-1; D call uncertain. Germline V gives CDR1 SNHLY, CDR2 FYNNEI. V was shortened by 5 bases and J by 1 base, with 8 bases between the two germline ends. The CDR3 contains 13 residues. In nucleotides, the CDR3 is TGTGCCAGCAGTACCACCGGGAACACTGAAGCTTTCTTT. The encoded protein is CASSTTGNTEAFF.

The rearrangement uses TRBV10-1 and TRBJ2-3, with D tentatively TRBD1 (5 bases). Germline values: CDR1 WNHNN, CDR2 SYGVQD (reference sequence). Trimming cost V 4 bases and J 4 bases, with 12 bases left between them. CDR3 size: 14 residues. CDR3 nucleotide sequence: TGCGCCAGCAGTGGCCAGGGAAGTGCAGATACGCAGTATTTT. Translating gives CASSGQGSADTQYF.

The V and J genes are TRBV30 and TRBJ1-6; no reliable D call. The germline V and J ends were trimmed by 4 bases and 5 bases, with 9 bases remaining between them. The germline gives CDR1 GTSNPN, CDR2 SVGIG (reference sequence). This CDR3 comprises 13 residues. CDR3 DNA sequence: TGTGCCTGGAACCGGGAGAATAATTCACCCCTCCACTTT. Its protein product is CAWNRENNSPLHF.

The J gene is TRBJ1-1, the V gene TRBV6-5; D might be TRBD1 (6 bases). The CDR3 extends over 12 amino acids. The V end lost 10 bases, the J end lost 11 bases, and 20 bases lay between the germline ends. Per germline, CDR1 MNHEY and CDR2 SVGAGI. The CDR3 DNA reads TGTGCCACCCAGGGGACCGACAGGATCGCTTTCTTT. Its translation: CATQGTDRIAFF.

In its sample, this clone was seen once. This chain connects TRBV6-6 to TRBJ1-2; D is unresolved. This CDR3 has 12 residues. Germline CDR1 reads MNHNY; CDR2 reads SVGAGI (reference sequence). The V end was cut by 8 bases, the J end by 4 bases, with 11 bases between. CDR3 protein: CASAGSVYGYTF. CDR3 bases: TGTGCCAGCGCGGGATCCGTCTATGGCTACACCTTC.

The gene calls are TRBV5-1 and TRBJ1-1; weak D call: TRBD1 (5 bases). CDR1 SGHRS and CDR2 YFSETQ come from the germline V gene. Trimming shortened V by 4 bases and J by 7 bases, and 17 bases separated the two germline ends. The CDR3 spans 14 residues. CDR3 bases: TGCGCCAGCAGCCAGCGTGCGGGGGAGGGTGAAGCTTTCTTT. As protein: CASSQRAGEGEAFF.